These 11 T cell receptor beta chains share one sample of origin, sequenced in a study of identifying expanded T cells in peripheral blood. Profiled with immunoSEQ multiplex PCR; TCRdb holds only in-frame clones, not every one. Seen here are tens of thousands of clones, roughly 86% observed once, and the top ten hold 4.7%. The sequenced material came from blood. Receptor source: a person aged 18 to 75 in good health.

This chain joins TRBV11-2 and TRBJ2-5; either TRBD1 or TRBD2 may supply D (5 bases each). CDR1 and CDR2 from the germline V gene are SGHAT and FQNNGV. This CDR3 is 14 amino acids long. Between the trimmed V and J ends, which lost 0 bases and 4 bases, there was a span of 9 bases. This CDR3 is CASSLDRDLETQYF. CDR3 DNA: TGTGCCAGCAGCTTAGACCGGGACCTAGAGACCCAGTACTTC. Full variable domain (rest looked up from reference TRBV11-2 and TRBJ2-5): EAGVAQSPRYKIIEKRQSVAFWCNPISGHATLYWYQQILGQGPKLLIQFQNNGVVDDSQLPKDRFSAERLKGVDSTLKIQPAKLEDSAVYLCASSLDRDLETQYFGPGTRLLVL.

The chain is built from TRBV4-3 and TRBJ1-2, with 7 bases matching TRBD1. The J segment lost 6 bases and the V segment lost 4 bases, leaving 14 bases of the junction unmatched. The CDR3 is 16 amino acids. Germline V gene sequence: CDR1 LGHNA, CDR2 YSLEER. CDR3 loop: CASSLSGGSGADGYTF. The CDR3 DNA follows: TGCGCCAGCAGCCTGTCAGGGGGATCGGGAGCCGATGGCTACACCTTC.

J is TRBJ1-2 and V is TRBV2; no firm D call. Germline V gene data show CDR1 as SNHLY and CDR2 as FYNNEI. Trimming cost V 6 bases and J 3 bases, with 5 bases left between them. This CDR3 contains 11 residues. Written as DNA, the CDR3 is TGTGCCAGCAGGCATCACTATGGCTACACCTTC. Translating it yields CASRHHYGYTF.

The chain recombines TRBV19 with TRBJ2-6, with a possible D match to TRBD2 (6 bases). CDR3 size: 16 residues. Deletions cut 6 bases from V and 0 bases from J, with 12 bases between. Germline V gene sequence: CDR1 LNHDA, CDR2 SQIVND (reference sequence). Here the CDR3 reads CASRPGLNSGANVLTF. The CDR3 DNA reads as TGTGCCAGTAGACCGGGACTTAACTCTGGGGCCAACGTCCTGACTTTC.

The chain employs TRBV6-1 and TRBJ1-5, with D possibly TRBD1 on 6 matching bases. Germline V gene sequence: CDR1 MNHNS, CDR2 SASEGT. The CDR3 spans 14 residues. Trimming pared 7 bases from V and 4 bases from J, leaving 14 bases between. Here the CDR3 reads CASKTGTPNQPQHF. The CDR3 coding sequence is TGTGCCAGCAAGACCGGGACACCAAATCAGCCCCAGCATTTT.

V usage is TRBV11-2 and J usage is TRBJ2-7; 9 positions match TRBD2. CDR1 is SGHAT, CDR2 FQNNGV, per germline. The CDR3 loop spans 14 amino acids. V lost 4 bases to trimming and J lost 2 bases; unmatched junction nucleotides: 3. The CDR3 sequence: CASSSSGAAYEQYF. The CDR3 nucleotides read TGTGCCAGCAGCTCTAGCGGGGCGGCCTACGAGCAGTACTTC.

CDR3 amino acids: CASSLERGIQDTQYF. The CDR3 DNA is TGTGCCAGCAGCTTAGAGCGCGGTATCCAGGATACGCAGTATTTT. The gene calls are TRBV7-2 and TRBJ2-3, with D hard to call. The CDR3 is 15 amino acids. The germline V gene encodes CDR1 SGHTA and CDR2 FQGNSA. The V end was cut by 1 base, the J end by 6 bases, with 14 bases between.

This chain uses TRBV4-1 with TRBJ1-1; D not resolved. Germline CDR1 MGHRA, CDR2 YSYEKL. Between the trimmed V and J ends, which lost 4 bases and 1 base, there was a span of 4 bases. The CDR3 consists of 12 residues. Here the CDR3 DNA reads TGCGCCAGCAGCCGGGCGAACACTGAAGCTTTCTTT. Amino acids: CASSRANTEAFF.

The gene calls are TRBV29-1 and TRBJ2-3; TRBD1 matches at 10 bases. The V gene end was trimmed by 8 bases and the J gene end by 2 bases; junction bases not matched to a gene: 10. This CDR3 has 15 amino acids. Germline V gives CDR1 SQVTM, CDR2 ANQGSEA. CDR3 sequence: CSSSAGTGATDTQYF. Here the CDR3 DNA reads TGCAGCTCGTCGGCAGGGACAGGGGCCACAGATACGCAGTATTTT.

The genes are TRBV7-8 and TRBJ2-5, with D possibly being TRBD1 or TRBD2 (7 bases each). Per germline, CDR1 SGHVS and CDR2 FQNEAQ. The CDR3 consists of 15 residues. Trimming removed 6 bases at V and 5 bases at J, with 19 bases between. CDR3 bases: TGTGCCAGCAGTCCCGACAGGGCGCGGGGGGAGACCCAGTACTTC. This encodes CASSPDRARGETQYF.

The chain couples TRBV18 to TRBJ1-2; 10 nucleotides align to TRBD1. The V gene's germline CDR1 is KGHSH and CDR2 LQKENI. Trimming at V came to 6 bases and at J to 6 bases, leaving 7 bases not matched to a gene. The CDR3 totals 14 residues. CDR3: CASSPGTGVHGYTF. The CDR3 nucleotides read TGTGCCAGCTCCCCCGGGACAGGGGTCCATGGCTACACCTTC.